These T cell receptor beta chains were read from a single sample in a study of blood T cells in healthy people across ages. One entry per CDR3 protein results from TCRdb running MiXCR on the 5' RACE reads. The sample has roughly 1,500,000 distinct CDR3 sequences, roughly 45% seen once. Sequenced input: blood. The receptors come from a woman between 18 and 30 years old in good health. Both conserved end residues are part of each CDR3. Fields, in order: V gene, CDR3 length, J gene, D gene, clone size, CDR3 DNA, CDR3 protein. D genes are given only for firm matches. Size is stated for part of the rows, as once, few or many counts, or as a class when the clone is expanded.

TRBV9	16	TRBJ1-2	TRBD1	once	TGTGCCAACAGCCTAGCTGGGGACAGGACTTATAGTGGCTACACCTTC	CANSLAGDRTYSGYTF
TRBV5-1	16	TRBJ2-5	TRBD2	NA	TGCGCCAGCAGCTTGGAGGCTAGCGGGAACCAAGAGACCCAGTACTTC	CASSLEASGNQETQYF
TRBV13	13	TRBJ1-1	NA	many	TGTGCCAGCAGCGCGGGGGTCAACACTGAAGCTTTCTTT	CASSAGVNTEAFF
TRBV7-2	16	TRBJ2-1	TRBD2	NA	TGTGCCAGCGGGACTAGCGGGAAATATGGGTCCGCTGAGCAGTTCTTC	CASGTSGKYGSAEQFF
TRBV6-4	14	TRBJ2-7	NA	few	TGTGCCAGCAGTGACTCGTACCTCTCCTACGAGCAGTACTTC	CASSDSYLSYEQYF
TRBV6-5	14	TRBJ2-1	TRBD2	few	TGTGCCAGCAGAGCGGGACTAGCGGGAACCGCGCAGTTCTTC	CASRAGLAGTAQFF
TRBV3-1	14	TRBJ1-4	NA	NA	TGTGCCAGCAGCCAACGGCCAACTAAGGAAAAACTGTTTTTT	CASSQRPTKEKLFF
TRBV5-1	15	TRBJ1-4	NA	few	TGCGCCAGCAGCTTGTGGGGGCAGACTAATGAAAAACTGTTTTTT	CASSLWGQTNEKLFF
TRBV4-1	20	TRBJ2-3	TRBD2	few	TGCGCCAGCAGCCATCCGCCGTTGGGGCTAGCGGGGGGGGAAGGAGATACGCAGTATTTT	CASSHPPLGLAGGEGDTQYF
TRBV20-1	15	TRBJ2-3	NA	NA	TGCAGTGCTAGCGCTTACTCGATGACCTCGGATACGCAGTATTTT	CSASAYSMTSDTQYF
TRBV5-1	14	TRBJ1-1	TRBD1	once	TGCGCCAGCGGCGGGGGACAGTTACACACTGAAGCTTTCTTT	CASGGGQLHTEAFF
TRBV4-1	16	TRBJ1-6	NA	few	TGCGCCAGCAGCCAAGATGGGGAGGCCAAGGGTTCACCCCTCCACTTT	CASSQDGEAKGSPLHF
TRBV6-1	15	TRBJ1-5	NA	few	TGTGCCAGCAGTGCCACGGCGGTTGTCAATCAGCCCCAGCATTTT	CASSATAVVNQPQHF
TRBV12-3/TRBV12-4	12	TRBJ1-2	NA	few	TGTGCCAGCAGGGGACAAACCTATGGCTACACCTTC	CASRGQTYGYTF
TRBV5-1	19	TRBJ2-5	TRBD2	NA	TGCGCCAGCAGCTTGTGGGCCTTGACTAGCGGGGATGACCAAGAGACCCAGTACTTC	CASSLWALTSGDDQETQYF
TRBV12-3/TRBV12-4	13	TRBJ1-1	NA	NA	TGTGCCAGCAGTTTTTTCTTGAACACTGAAGCTTTCTTT	CASSFFLNTEAFF
TRBV4-1	19	TRBJ2-3	TRBD2	NA	TGCGCCAGCAGCCAAGGGGGAGCGGGGGGTACCTCTAGCATAGATACGCAGTATTTT	CASSQGGAGGTSSIDTQYF
TRBV15	16	TRBJ2-7	TRBD1	few	TGTGCCACCAGCAGAGCAGGGACAGGGCCCCCCTACGAGCAGTACTTC	CATSRAGTGPPYEQYF
TRBV5-1	14	TRBJ2-1	NA	few	TGCGCCAGCAGCCAACAAGCTGGGTACAATGAGCAGTTCTTC	CASSQQAGYNEQFF
TRBV6-6	13	TRBJ2-4	NA	few	TGTGCCAGCAGTTACTCCGGGGGTGGGGTTCAGTACTTC	CASSYSGGGVQYF
TRBV6-1	11	TRBJ2-7	NA	few	TGTGCCAGCAGCGTTGTCCACGAGCAGTACTTC	CASSVVHEQYF
TRBV7-2	15	TRBJ2-3	NA	NA	TGTGCCAGCAGTTATCCGGGACACCTCACAGATACGCAGTATTTT	CASSYPGHLTDTQYF
TRBV21-1	15	TRBJ2-5	NA	NA	TGTGCCAGCAGCAAAAGGATAGCGATCCAAGAGACCCAGTACTTC	CASSKRIAIQETQYF
TRBV13	15	TRBJ2-2	NA	NA	TGTGCCAGCAGCGGCGACAGTATAAACACCGGGGAGCTGTTTTTT	CASSGDSINTGELFF
TRBV28	20	TRBJ2-1	TRBD2	NA	TGTGCCAGCAGTCTAGTGATTGGGACTAGCGGGAGCTATTGGGCCAATGAGCAGTTCTTC	CASSLVIGTSGSYWANEQFF
TRBV14	13	TRBJ2-7	NA	NA	TGTGCCAGCAGCCCAGTGAATTACAATGAGCAGTACTTC	CASSPVNYNEQYF
TRBV4-2	16	TRBJ2-7	TRBD2	NA	TGTGCCAGCAGCCAAGATGAGGCGGGAGAGGCCCGGGAGCAGTACTTC	CASSQDEAGEAREQYF
TRBV6-1	15	TRBJ2-1	NA	NA	TGTGCCAGTATAAATCCCTCCGGTGCCTACAATGAGCAGTTCTTC	CASINPSGAYNEQFF
TRBV28	15	TRBJ2-3	TRBD2	NA	TGTGCCAGCACGACTAGCGGGGGTTTCGCAGATACGCAGTATTTT	CASTTSGGFADTQYF
TRBV5-6	18	TRBJ1-6	TRBD1	NA	TGTGCCAGCAGCTGGAGGACAGGGGTTAGTACTAGTAATTCACCCCTCCACTTT	CASSWRTGVSTSNSPLHF
TRBV28	14	TRBJ1-5	TRBD1	few	TGTGCCAGCAGTTTGGGACAGGGTAGACAGCCCCAGCATTTT	CASSLGQGRQPQHF
TRBV6-1	11	TRBJ1-2	NA	few	TGTGCTGCGGACAGTAACTATGGCTACACCTTC	CAADSNYGYTF
TRBV7-2	14	TRBJ2-3	NA	many	TGTGCCAGCAGCTCCCCCCCCACTAATCGAACGCAGTATTTT	CASSSPPTNRTQYF
TRBV29-1	13	TRBJ2-7	TRBD1	NA	TGCAGCGTTAGGACAGGCCAAGGGTCCGAGCAGTACTTC	CSVRTGQGSEQYF
TRBV7-2	12	TRBJ1-2	NA	NA	TGTGCCAGCAGATCCACCCTCTATGGCTACACCTTC	CASRSTLYGYTF
TRBV5-1	16	TRBJ2-2	NA	NA	TGCACCAGCAGCTTGGAGGTGGGCGCGAACACCGGGGAGCTGTTTTTT	CTSSLEVGANTGELFF
TRBV11-2	14	TRBJ2-7	NA	NA	TGTGCCAGCAGCACCGGGCTGGGGGTCTACGAGCAGTACTTC	CASSTGLGVYEQYF
TRBV20-1	13	TRBJ2-7	NA	NA	TGCAGTGCTAGATTCCTGGATTCCGGGGAGCAGTACTTC	CSARFLDSGEQYF
TRBV11-2	12	TRBJ1-6	NA	few	TGTGCCAGCACCCGCTATAATTCACCCCTCCACTTT	CASTRYNSPLHF
TRBV28	15	TRBJ2-3	TRBD2	NA	TGTGCCAGCAGTTTGGGAGCGGGGGGGCTGGATACGCAGTATTTT	CASSLGAGGLDTQYF
TRBV29-1	14	TRBJ2-4	TRBD2	many	TGCAGCGTTGTCGGGAGGGCCGCCAAAAACATTCAGTACTTC	CSVVGRAAKNIQYF
TRBV4-1	17	TRBJ2-3	TRBD2	NA	TGCGCCAGCAGCCAGGCCCCTAGCGGGGGGGCCGTAGATACGCAGTATTTT	CASSQAPSGGAVDTQYF
TRBV5-1	15	TRBJ2-7	NA	NA	TGCGCCAGCAGCTTGGAAAGGGGGTTCTCCGACGAGCAGTACTTC	CASSLERGFSDEQYF
TRBV12-3/TRBV12-4	16	TRBJ1-2	NA	once	TGTGCCAGCAGCCCAAGGTCCGGCAGGGGAAGGAATGGCTACACCTTC	CASSPRSGRGRNGYTF
TRBV20-1	14	TRBJ2-7	TRBD2	few	TGCAGTGCACTTACTAGCGGGAGTTCTAACGAGCAGTACTTC	CSALTSGSSNEQYF
TRBV5-1	17	TRBJ2-3	TRBD2	few	TGCGCCAGCAGCTTATCCGGCGGGGGACTAGTTACAGATACGCAGTATTTT	CASSLSGGGLVTDTQYF
TRBV9	15	TRBJ2-3	NA	NA	TGTGCCAGCAGCGTAGGTAGGCTAGCCCAGGGTACGCAGTATTTT	CASSVGRLAQGTQYF
TRBV13	14	TRBJ2-5	TRBD2	few	TGTGCCAGCAGACGCGTGGGACTAGCGGAGACCCAGTACTTC	CASRRVGLAETQYF
TRBV29-1	13	TRBJ2-7	NA	NA	TGCAGCGTTCTTCTCGCCGGGTACAATGAGCAGTACTTC	CSVLLAGYNEQYF
TRBV12-3/TRBV12-4	13	TRBJ1-1	NA	NA	TGTGCCAGCACCACCGGCGAGGGCACTGAAGCTTTCTTT	CASTTGEGTEAFF
TRBV6-1	14	TRBJ2-7	TRBD1	NA	TGTGCCAGCAGCCGGGACAGATTTAACAATGAGCAGTACTTC	CASSRDRFNNEQYF
TRBV7-2	15	TRBJ2-7	TRBD2	NA	TGTGCCAGCAGCTTAGTGGGACTAGGTGCCGGCGAGCAGTACTTC	CASSLVGLGAGEQYF
TRBV10-1	14	TRBJ1-1	NA	few	TGCGCCAGCAGCGCCATGGGGGCCAACACTGAAGCTTTCTTT	CASSAMGANTEAFF